The 8 T cell receptor beta chains below all came from one sample that was sequenced in a study of T-cell reconstitution after alpha-beta-depleted transplantation in children. Unique molecular identifiers were incorporated during preparation of the TCRbeta library. From the PCR reads, TCRdb called clonotypes with MiXCR, one entry per CDR3 protein. The sample has approximately 240,000 distinct CDR3 sequences, roughly 10% seen once. Material: PBMCs from the stem cell graft donor, obtained from the stem cell graft. The receptors stem from a human donor who donated a stem cell graft to a child with acute lymphoblastic leukemia.

This clonotype was counted many times. This chain joins TRBV12-3 or TRBV12-4 and TRBJ1-4, with unresolved D. V was shortened by 1 base and J by 0 bases, with 6 bases between the two germline ends. The CDR3 contains 15 residues. As DNA, the CDR3 is TGTGCCAGCAGTTTAGGGGGATCAACTAATGAAAAACTGTTTTTT. Translating gives CASSLGGSTNEKLFF.

This chain connects TRBV20-1 to TRBJ1-2; D remains unclear. This CDR3 has 12 residues. CDR1 DFQATT and CDR2 SNEGSKA come from the germline V gene (reference sequence). The V end lost 4 bases, the J end lost 0 bases, and 6 bases lay between the germline ends. The CDR3 bases are TGCAGTGCTAACATGGCTAACTATGGCTACACCTTC. Translating it yields CSANMANYGYTF.

The chain recombines TRBV15 with TRBJ2-7; maybe TRBD2 (7 bases). Germline V lookup: CDR1 LNHNV, CDR2 YYDKDF (reference sequence). The CDR3 has 13 residues. Trimming left V 6 bases short and J 5 bases short, with 14 bases between. CDR3 coding DNA: TGTGCCACCAGAGAGGGGGGGCGCGACGAGCAGTACTTC. Protein product: CATREGGRDEQYF.

This clonotype showed up many times. V and J are TRBV7-9 and TRBJ2-5; the match to TRBD1 covers 7 bases. Trimming removed 3 bases from V and 2 bases from J; junction bases left unmatched: 6. In germline, CDR1 is SEHNR, CDR2 FQNEAQ (reference sequence). The CDR3 is made up of 15 amino acids. The CDR3 is CASSFETGTQETQYF. In DNA, the CDR3 is TGTGCCAGCAGCTTTGAGACAGGGACACAAGAGACCCAGTACTTC.

The rearrangement uses TRBV12-3 or TRBV12-4 and TRBJ2-5; D is unresolved. The CDR3 loop spans 12 amino acids. With 9 bases removed from V and 0 bases from J, the gap between germline ends came to 8 bases. The CDR3 nucleotides read TGTGCCAGTAAAAAGTACCAAGAGACCCAGTACTTC. Translated: CASKKYQETQYF.

This clonotype came up a few times. V usage is TRBV20-1 and J usage is TRBJ2-1, with 8 nucleotides matching TRBD2. There are 18 residues in the CDR3. The J segment lost 6 bases and the V segment lost 2 bases, leaving 18 bases of the junction unmatched. Per the germline V gene, CDR1 is DFQATT and CDR2 is SNEGSKA (reference sequence). CDR3 nucleotides: TGCAGTGCTAGATCCCGGGGTAGCGGGGTAGTCCGCGGCAATGAGCAGTTCTTC. Amino acids: CSARSRGSGVVRGNEQFF.

This clonotype was detected ten times or more. The rearrangement joins TRBV7-2 to TRBJ1-3, with D uncertain. Germline CDR1 reads SGHTA; CDR2 reads FQGNSA. CDR3 size: 15 residues. V lost 4 bases to trimming and J lost 0 bases, with 10 bases between them. The CDR3 reads CASSWMTSSGNTIYF. CDR3 nucleotide sequence: TGTGCCAGCAGCTGGATGACTTCCTCTGGAAACACCATATATTTT.

With respect to this clonotype: Compared with germline, one end of the junction differs, possibly owing to a read error. The chain has TRBV14 and TRBJ2-1; a possible D gene is TRBD2 (5 bases). CDR1 SGHDN and CDR2 FVKESK come from the germline V gene. The CDR3 runs 16 residues. The CDR3 sequence is CASSPLPGMLGNERFF. The CDR3 nucleotides read TGTGCCAGCAGCCCGCTTCCGGGGATGTTGGGCAATGAGCGGTTCTTC. Based on the CDR3 plus reference TRBV14 and TRBJ2-1, the full variable domain is EAGVTQFPSHSVIEKGQTVTLRCDPISGHDNLYWYRRVMGKEIKFLLHFVKESKQDESGMPNNRFLAERTGGTYSTLKVQPAELEDSGVYFCASSPLPGMLGNERFFGPGTRLTVL.